These T cell receptor beta chains were read from a single sample in a study of blood T cell repertoires in COVID-19. Profiling relied on immunoSEQ multiplex PCR, and the TCRdb table lists in-frame clones only, not all of them. The top ten hold approximately 1.5% of the sample, which has more than 250,000 clones, 90% seen once. Sequenced input: PBMCs or T cells enriched from blood (not recorded which). These receptor sequences come from a woman aged 18-29 years with acute COVID-19. Both conserved end residues are trimmed from each CDR3. The order of the fields is clone size, J gene, V gene, CDR3 protein. Some rows have no size entry. The others give once, few or many, or a class for an expanded clone.

- TRBJ1-6 TRBV5-1 ASSQEVTGGNSPLH
- TRBJ1-4 TRBV6-1 ASSERTGGDEKLF
- TRBJ2-3 TRBV5-5 ASSLEREGPDTQY
- TRBJ1-1 TRBV6-5 ASSYGTGVSEAF
once TRBJ2-5 TRBV6-6 ASKPGQGAIRTQY
- TRBJ2-7 TRBV18 ASSPPDRANYEQY
- TRBJ1-3 TRBV19 ASSIPTLPGTIY
few TRBJ1-3 TRBV6-5 ASRQGVSVDTIY
- TRBJ2-6 TRBV5-1 ASSLDLTGANVLT
- TRBJ1-1 TRBV28 ASSWRVNTEAF
- TRBJ2-3 TRBV12-5 ASGRGTASTDTQY
- TRBJ1-3 TRBV15 ATSRGTGTGNTIY
- TRBJ1-5 TRBV28 ASRADRGQPQH
- TRBJ1-6 TRBV19 ASSMGRSRTSPLH
- - TRBV15 ATSRESGLNFYEQY
- TRBJ1-1 TRBV4-2 ASSQPTGENFQPEAF
- TRBJ2-3 TRBV2 ASTSVGTSGTDTQY
- TRBJ2-1 TRBV4-3 ASSQDRSGSYNEQF
- TRBJ1-2 TRBV9 ASSVGREQSEGYT
- TRBJ2-7 TRBV27 ASSISGTLSYEQY
- TRBJ1-2 TRBV30 AWSALRDRVYGYT
- TRBJ1-1 TRBV6-4 ASSDPRGSPTEAF
- TRBJ2-3 TRBV7-9 ASSSDRVSQY
- TRBJ2-5 TRBV5-1 ASSLIPESSETQY
few TRBJ2-1 TRBV6-4 ASSRTSGSRFDEQF
- TRBJ1-5 TRBV27 ASSPLWGEPQH
- TRBJ2-1 TRBV7-8 ASSLTRGYNEQF
- TRBJ2-1 TRBV6-5 ASSSLAGVLNNEQF
- TRBJ2-7 TRBV24-1 ATSDKDRPSSGRAYEQY
- TRBJ2-1 TRBV9 ASSVEGRGYEQF
- TRBJ2-7 TRBV5-1 ASSLGAGGYEQY
- TRBJ1-1 TRBV19 ASRWRVGTEAF